The T cell receptor (beta chain) described here comes from a study of T cell responses to AZD1222 COVID-19 vaccine. This CDR3 has 14 amino acids. Germline CDR1 is SGHRS and CDR2 is YFSETQ. V lost 4 bases, J lost 1 base, and 2 bases stayed unmatched. TCRdb's table, derived via immunoSEQ multiplex PCR, lists solely in-frame clones and lacks some. The sample includes 90,000 to 120,000 clones, approximately 90% seen only once; the top ten take around 4.7%. The sequence was obtained from an adult who received the AZD1222 COVID-19 vaccine. V is TRBV5-1 and J is TRBJ1-1; the match to TRBD1 covers 9 bases. The sequenced sample was peripheral blood, obtained 28 days after the second AZD1222 dose. The CDR3 loop reads CASSGGQGNTEAFF. The CDR3 nucleotides read TGCGCCAGCAGCGGGGGACAGGGGAACACTGAAGCTTTCTTT.